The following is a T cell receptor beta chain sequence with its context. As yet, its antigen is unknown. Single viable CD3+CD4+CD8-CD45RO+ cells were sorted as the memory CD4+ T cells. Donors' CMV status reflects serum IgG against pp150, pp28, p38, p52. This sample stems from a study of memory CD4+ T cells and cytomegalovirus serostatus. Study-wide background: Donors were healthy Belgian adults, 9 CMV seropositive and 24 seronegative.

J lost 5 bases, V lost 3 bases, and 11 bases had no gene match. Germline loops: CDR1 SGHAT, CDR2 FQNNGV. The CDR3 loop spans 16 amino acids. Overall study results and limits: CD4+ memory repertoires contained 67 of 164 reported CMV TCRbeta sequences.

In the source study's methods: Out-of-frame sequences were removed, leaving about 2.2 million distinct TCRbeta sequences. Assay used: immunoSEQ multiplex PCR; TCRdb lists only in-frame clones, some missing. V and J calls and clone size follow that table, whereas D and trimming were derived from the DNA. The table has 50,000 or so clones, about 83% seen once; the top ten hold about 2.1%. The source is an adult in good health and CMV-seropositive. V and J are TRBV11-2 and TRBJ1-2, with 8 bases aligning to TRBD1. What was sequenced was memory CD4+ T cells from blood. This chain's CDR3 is CASSFHYMGQEYGYTF. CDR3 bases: TGTGCCAGCAGCTTTCACTATATGGGACAGGAATATGGCTACACCTTC.